This T cell receptor (beta chain) was recorded in a study of identical twins. Study results and caveats: The study based its conclusions on cross-sectional statistical analysis and did not follow the same donors.

Per germline, CDR1 SEHNR and CDR2 FQNEAQ (reference sequence). The CDR3 runs 13 residues. V lost 4 bases and J lost 3, with 10 bases in between. Every one of the donors was a healthy Caucasian. Note on this clonotype: The target antigen is unknown.

TCRdb reanalysed the 5' RACE reads using MiXCR and keeps one entry per CDR3 protein. The sample shows some 760,000 distinct CDR3 sequences, over 15% of them seen only once. This sample was also put to use in a study of T cells expressing NK-cell markers. That paper states: Dominant NKG2C+ clonotypes in 5 or 6 donors made up about 1.0-8% of CD8+ T cells. In several donors, these clonotypes also led the CD3+CD56-NKG2C+ fraction.

Specimen: PBMCs. The TCR was taken from a woman aged 18-29 years in good health. The chain links TRBV7-9 to TRBJ2-7; D unresolved. The CDR3 DNA reads as TGTGCCAGCAGCTATGGCCCGTTCTACGAGCAGTACTTC. This encodes CASSYGPFYEQYF.